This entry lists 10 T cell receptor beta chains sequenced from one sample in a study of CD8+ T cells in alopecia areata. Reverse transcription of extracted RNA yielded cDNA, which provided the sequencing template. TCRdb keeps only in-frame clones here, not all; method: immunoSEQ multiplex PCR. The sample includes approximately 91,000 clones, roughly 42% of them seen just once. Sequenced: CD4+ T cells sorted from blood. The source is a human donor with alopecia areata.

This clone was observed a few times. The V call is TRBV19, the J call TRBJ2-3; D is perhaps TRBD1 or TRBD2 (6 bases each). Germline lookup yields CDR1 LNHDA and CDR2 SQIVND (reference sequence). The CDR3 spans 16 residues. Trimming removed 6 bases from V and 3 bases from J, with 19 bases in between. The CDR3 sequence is CASSQTGAGGTDTQYF. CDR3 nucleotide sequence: TGTGCCAGTAGCCAGACGGGGGCTGGAGGGACAGATACGCAGTATTTT.

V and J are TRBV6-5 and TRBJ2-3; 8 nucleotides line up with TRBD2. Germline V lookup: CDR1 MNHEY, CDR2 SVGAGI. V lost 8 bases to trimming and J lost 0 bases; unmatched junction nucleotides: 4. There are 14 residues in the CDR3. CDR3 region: CASRSSGSTDTQYF. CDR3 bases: TGTGCCAGCCGTTCTAGCGGGAGCACAGATACGCAGTATTTT.

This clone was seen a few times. The CDR3 DNA follows: TGTGCCAGCAGCCAACAGGGGGCGCGGGGGGCCAACGTCCTGACTTTC. It yields the protein CASSQQGARGANVLTF. V usage is TRBV4-2 and J usage is TRBJ2-6; 8 bases are shared with TRBD1. Looked up from germline, CDR1 is LGHNA and CDR2 is YNFKEQ. The CDR3 contains 16 residues. Trimming took 2 bases from V and 4 from J; bases not matched to a gene: 4.

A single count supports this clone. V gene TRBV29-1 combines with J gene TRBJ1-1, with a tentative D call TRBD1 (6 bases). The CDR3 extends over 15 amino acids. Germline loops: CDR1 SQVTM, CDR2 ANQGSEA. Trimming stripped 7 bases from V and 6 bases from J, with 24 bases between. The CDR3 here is CSAVPSGGLGAEAFF. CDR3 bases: TGCAGCGCCGTCCCTTCTGGGGGGCTGGGGGCTGAAGCTTTCTTT.

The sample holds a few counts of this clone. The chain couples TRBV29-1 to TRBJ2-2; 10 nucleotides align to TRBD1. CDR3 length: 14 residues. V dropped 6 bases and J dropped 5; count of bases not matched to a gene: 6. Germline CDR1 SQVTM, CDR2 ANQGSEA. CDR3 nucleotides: TGCAGCGTCGAAAGACAGGGGGCGACCGGGGAGCTGTTTTTT. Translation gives CSVERQGATGELFF.

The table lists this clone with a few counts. The CDR3 sequence: CASSYPGGTYGYTF. The CDR3 DNA reads as TGTGCCAGCAGTTACCCTGGCGGGACCTATGGCTACACCTTC. V gene TRBV28 combines with J gene TRBJ1-2; weak D call: TRBD1 (5 bases). The CDR3 is 14 residues long. V lost 4 bases and J 4 bases, leaving 13 bases between the germline ends. Germline-derived CDR1 and CDR2 are MDHEN and SYDVKM.

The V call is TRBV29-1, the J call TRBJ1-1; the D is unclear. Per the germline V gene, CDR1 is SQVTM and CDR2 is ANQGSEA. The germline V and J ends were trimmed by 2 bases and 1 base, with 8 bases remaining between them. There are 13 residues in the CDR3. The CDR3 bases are TGCAGCGTTGAAACCCCTCCGAACACTGAAGCTTTCTTT. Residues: CSVETPPNTEAFF. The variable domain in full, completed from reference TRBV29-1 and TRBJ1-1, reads SAVISQKPSRDICQRGTSLTIQCQVDSQVTMMFWYRQQPGQSLTLIATANQGSEATYESGFVIDKFPISRPNLTFSTLTVSNMSPEDSSIYLCSVETPPNTEAFFGQGTRLTVV.

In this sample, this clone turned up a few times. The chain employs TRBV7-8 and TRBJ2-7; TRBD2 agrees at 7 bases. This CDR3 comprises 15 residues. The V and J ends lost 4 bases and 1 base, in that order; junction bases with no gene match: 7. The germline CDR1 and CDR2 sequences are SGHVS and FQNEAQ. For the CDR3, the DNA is TGTGCCAGCAGCTCAGCGGGACGGATGTCCTACGAGCAGTACTTC. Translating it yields CASSSAGRMSYEQYF.

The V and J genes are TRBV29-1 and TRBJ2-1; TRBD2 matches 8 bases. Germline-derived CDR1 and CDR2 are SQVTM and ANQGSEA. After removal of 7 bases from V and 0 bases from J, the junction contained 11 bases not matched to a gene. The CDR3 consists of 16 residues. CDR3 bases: TGCAGCGCCGCAGGTTTTGGGACTAGCTCCTACAATGAGCAGTTCTTC. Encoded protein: CSAAGFGTSSYNEQFF.

The CDR3 protein is CSAQKRELGDTQYF. As DNA, the CDR3 is TGCAGCGCCCAGAAACGGGAGTTGGGAGATACGCAGTATTTT. The rearrangement uses TRBV29-1 and TRBJ2-3; possibly TRBD2 for D (6 bases). The CDR3 spans 14 residues. Between the trimmed V and J ends, which lost 7 bases and 5 bases, there was a span of 19 bases. Germline CDR1 reads SQVTM; CDR2 reads ANQGSEA.